Shown below are 27 T cell receptor beta chains from a single sample sequenced in a study of cytomegalovirus exposure and HLA in healthy donors. Use of 60 Vbeta and 13 Jbeta primers characterized the PCR. Method: immunoSEQ multiplex PCR; TCRdb's copy keeps in-frame clones and lacks some. The sample lists more than 80,000 clones; about three quarters were seen once. The sequenced material came from PBMCs. These receptors came from a human donor in good health.

There are a few counts of this clone. The chain couples TRBV4-3 to TRBJ1-5, with D unclear. The CDR3 loop spans 15 amino acids. V shed 0 bases and J shed 0 bases, with 6 bases lying between them. Germline CDR1 reads LGHNA; CDR2 reads YSLEER. Here the CDR3 reads CASSQDTSSNQPQHF. CDR3 nucleotides: TGCGCCAGCAGCCAAGATACCAGTAGCAATCAGCCCCAGCATTTT.

The rearrangement uses TRBV27 and TRBJ2-1; 7 bases map to TRBD2. Per germline, CDR1 MNHEY and CDR2 SMNVEV (reference sequence). The CDR3 covers 15 residues. V dropped 0 bases and J dropped 7; count of bases not matched to a gene: 6. CDR3 sequence: CASSLSGGGVNEQFF. In DNA, the CDR3 is TGTGCCAGCAGTTTATCTGGGGGAGGGGTAAATGAGCAGTTCTTC.

The rearrangement links TRBV6-1 to TRBJ2-5; D gene uncertain. CDR1 MNHNS and CDR2 SASEGT come from the germline V gene. V lost 1 base and J 0 bases, leaving 12 bases between the germline ends. The CDR3 extends over 16 amino acids. The CDR3 sequence: CASSEERTWYQETQYF. As DNA, the CDR3 is TGTGCCAGCAGTGAAGAGAGAACGTGGTACCAAGAGACCCAGTACTTC.

The chain couples TRBV5-6 to TRBJ2-5; the D gene is possibly TRBD2 (7 bases). The CDR3 totals 15 residues. V was cut by 4 bases and J by 5 bases, with 18 bases left in between. Germline values: CDR1 SGHDT, CDR2 YYEEEE. CDR3 DNA: TGTGCCAGCAGCCTGGGGGGGCTGGGAGGGGAGACCCAGTACTTC. It is translated as CASSLGGLGGETQYF.

The gene calls are TRBV19 and TRBJ2-7, with a weak D call TRBD2 (6 bases). This CDR3 contains 16 residues. Germline loops: CDR1 LNHDA, CDR2 SQIVND (reference sequence). V dropped 2 bases and J dropped 2 bases, with 16 bases sitting between them. CDR3 region: CASSITKTPGAYEQYF. CDR3 nucleotide sequence: TGTGCCAGTAGTATAACGAAGACGCCGGGGGCCTACGAGCAGTACTTC.

This chain links TRBV29-1 with TRBJ1-2, with TRBD1 identical over 12 bases. This CDR3 has 13 amino acids. The V and J ends lost 5 bases and 7 bases, in that order; junction bases with no gene match: 5. Germline V gene sequence: CDR1 SQVTM, CDR2 ANQGSEA. This chain's CDR3 is CSVLGQGARGYTF. Written as DNA, the CDR3 is TGCAGCGTTTTGGGACAGGGGGCTCGTGGCTACACCTTC.

The chain couples TRBV5-1 to TRBJ2-1; the match to TRBD2 covers 10 bases. From germline, CDR1 is SGHRS and CDR2 YFSETQ. The length of the CDR3 is 15 residues. V shed 2 bases, J shed 7 bases, and the junction held 6 bases outside the gene matches. The CDR3 sequence: CASSFRAGGRNEQFF. The CDR3 DNA reads TGCGCCAGCAGCTTCCGAGCGGGGGGGCGGAATGAGCAGTTCTTC.

The chain combines TRBV5-1 with TRBJ1-5; D might be TRBD1 (5 bases). The germline V gene has CDR1 SGHRS and CDR2 YFSETQ. Trimming pared 1 base from V and 0 bases from J, leaving 14 bases between. CDR3 length: 17 residues. CDR3 sequence: CASSLTPAGYSNQPQHF. Here the CDR3 DNA reads TGCGCCAGCAGCTTGACCCCCGCAGGGTATAGCAATCAGCCCCAGCATTTT.

The chain recombines TRBV5-6 with TRBJ1-5, with D possibly matching TRBD1 (6 bases). With 4 bases removed from V and 7 bases from J, the gap between germline ends came to 15 bases. Germline V CDR1 and CDR2: SGHDT, YYEEEE. The CDR3 spans 14 residues. CDR3 nucleotide sequence: TGTGCCAGCAGCAACCGGGACATGGGCCAGCCCCAGCATTTT. Protein sequence: CASSNRDMGQPQHF.

To note about this clone: Other DNA sequences from this sample encode an identical CDR3 as well. The genes are TRBV5-1 and TRBJ1-2; 8 nucleotides agree with TRBD1. V gave up 0 bases and J gave up 4 bases; unmatched junction bases: 2. This CDR3 is built from 14 residues. Looked up from germline, CDR1 is SGHRS and CDR2 is YFSETQ. The CDR3 sequence: CASSLGQGSYGYTF. Here the CDR3 DNA reads TGCGCCAGCAGCTTGGGACAGGGGTCCTATGGCTACACCTTC.

V usage is TRBV12-5 and J usage is TRBJ1-5; 7 positions agree with TRBD1. The junction had 5 bases not matched to a gene; V was cut back by 6 bases and J by 3 bases. CDR1 and CDR2 from the germline V gene are LGHNT and FRNRAP. The CDR3 extends over 14 amino acids. This CDR3 is CASGQDRVNQPQHF. The CDR3, as DNA: TGTGCTAGTGGACAAGACAGGGTCAATCAGCCCCAGCATTTT.

This sequence joins TRBV5-1 and TRBJ2-5, with 7 bases lining up with TRBD2. Germline values: CDR1 SGHRS, CDR2 YFSETQ. Unmatched junction bases numbered 5, after V lost 4 bases and J lost 2 bases. The CDR3 is 14 amino acids. In DNA, the CDR3 is TGCGCCAGCAGCGGTAGCGGGTATCAAGAGACCCAGTACTTC. Its protein product is CASSGSGYQETQYF.

V usage is TRBV27 and J usage is TRBJ2-7, with 8 bases lining up with TRBD2. The germline CDR1 and CDR2 sequences are MNHEY and SMNVEV (reference sequence). Trimming removed 2 bases from V and 2 bases from J; junction bases left unmatched: 8. CDR3 length: 16 amino acids. CDR3 sequence reads: CASSLITGGGPYEQYF. Written as DNA, the CDR3 is TGTGCCAGCAGTTTAATCACGGGGGGGGGTCCCTACGAGCAGTACTTC.

The chain recombines TRBV7-2 with TRBJ2-7; 11 positions agree with TRBD2. Germline-derived CDR1 and CDR2 are SGHTA and FQGNSA. CDR3 size: 17 residues. V lost 1 base, J lost 5 bases, and 10 bases stayed unmatched. The DNA for the CDR3 is TGTGCCAGCAGCTTAGAAATTAGCGGGAGGGCTTTCCACGAGCAGTACTTC. As protein: CASSLEISGRAFHEQYF. Complete variable domain (other parts from reference TRBV7-2 and TRBJ2-7): GAGVSQSPSNKVTEKGKDVELRCDPISGHTALYWYRQSLGQGLEFLIYFQGNSAPDKSGLPSDRFSAERTGGSVSTLTIQRTQQEDSAVYLCASSLEISGRAFHEQYFGPGTRLTVT.

The J gene is TRBJ1-6, the V gene TRBV27; D is undetermined. Germline V gene data show CDR1 as MNHEY and CDR2 as SMNVEV (reference sequence). Trimming took off 8 bases at V and 7 bases at J, with 15 bases between the two ends. This CDR3 has 14 amino acids. The CDR3 DNA reads as TGTGCCAGCCTTGGTCGGGGAGAGAATTCACCCCTCCACTTT. Encoded protein: CASLGRGENSPLHF.

The V and J genes are TRBV7-8 and TRBJ2-7, with D uncertain. The CDR3 runs to 15 residues. Trimming pared 1 base from V and 7 bases from J, leaving 17 bases between. CDR1 is SGHVS and CDR2 is FQNEAQ in the germline V gene. The CDR3 DNA sequence: TGTGCCAGCAGCTTAGTTCCTCTCGCAGGTCGAGAGCAGTACTTC. Translating gives CASSLVPLAGREQYF.

The rearrangement links TRBV6-6 to TRBJ1-2; 7 bases are shared with TRBD1. The CDR3 runs 15 residues. Germline V gene lookup returns CDR1 MNHNY and CDR2 SVGAGI (reference sequence). V trimming: 1 base; J trimming: 7 bases; junction bases outside the gene matches: 9. In DNA form, the CDR3 reads TGTGCCAGCAGTTACTTAACAGGGGATTGGGTTGGCTACACCTTC. Amino acids: CASSYLTGDWVGYTF.

This chain joins TRBV30 and TRBJ2-3; 9 bases align to TRBD2. Trimming cost V 0 bases and J 2 bases; bases outside gene matches: 3. Per germline, CDR1 GTSNPN and CDR2 SVGIG (reference sequence). The CDR3 is made up of 15 amino acids. This chain's CDR3 is CAWSVPSGITDTQYF. The CDR3 coding sequence is TGTGCCTGGAGTGTTCCTAGCGGGATCACAGATACGCAGTATTTT.

The chain joins TRBV27 to TRBJ2-3, with 8 positions matching TRBD2. The CDR3 loop spans 16 amino acids. Per the germline V gene, CDR1 is MNHEY and CDR2 is SMNVEV (reference sequence). J lost 4 bases, V lost 3 bases, and 9 bases had no gene match. CDR3 nucleotides: TGTGCCAGCAGTTTCATGAGCGGGAGTCCCCCAGATACGCAGTATTTT. This codes for CASSFMSGSPPDTQYF.

The J gene is TRBJ2-5, the V gene TRBV19, with a weak D call TRBD2 (6 bases). V was pared by 0 bases and J by 3 bases, with 11 bases between. Germline values: CDR1 LNHDA, CDR2 SQIVND (reference sequence). The CDR3 extends over 15 amino acids. CDR3 residues: CASSIDRGNEETQYF. The CDR3 nucleotides read TGTGCCAGTAGTATAGATCGGGGGAACGAAGAGACCCAGTACTTC.

The genes are TRBV7-2 and TRBJ2-7; D might be TRBD2 (6 bases). V lost 5 bases and J 2 bases, leaving 13 bases between the germline ends. The CDR3 extends over 14 amino acids. Germline V gene lookup returns CDR1 SGHTA and CDR2 FQGNSA. DNA of the CDR3: TGTGCCAGCAGCGAAGGGACGGGAGCCTACGAGCAGTACTTC. This gives the protein CASSEGTGAYEQYF.

The V gene is TRBV7-2, the J gene TRBJ2-7, with 14 bases identical to TRBD2. Germline V gives CDR1 SGHTA, CDR2 FQGNSA. Trimming cost V 1 base and J 0 bases; bases outside gene matches: 5. CDR3 size: 18 residues. This CDR3 is CASSLVGTSGSTSYEQYF. The CDR3 coding sequence is TGTGCCAGCAGCTTAGTGGGGACTAGCGGGAGTACCTCCTACGAGCAGTACTTC.

The V call is TRBV5-6, the J call TRBJ1-6, with D unresolved. The germline V gene has CDR1 SGHDT and CDR2 YYEEEE. V shed 4 bases and J shed 7 bases, with 15 bases lying between them. The CDR3 is 15 residues long. Here the CDR3 reads CASSTSTRKNSPLHF. In DNA form, the CDR3 reads TGTGCCAGCAGCACTTCGACTCGGAAAAATTCACCCCTCCACTTT.

Worth noting for this clone: The sample has other DNA sequences that encode this CDR3 too. J is TRBJ1-1 and V is TRBV19, with 7 bases matching TRBD1. The germline V gene has CDR1 LNHDA and CDR2 SQIVND (reference sequence). V lost 6 bases and J lost 2; bases outside the gene matches: 6. The CDR3 runs 14 residues. The CDR3 DNA is TGTGCCAGTAGCTCTAGGACAGGCAACACTGAAGCTTTCTTT. It translates to CASSSRTGNTEAFF.

The gene calls are TRBV19 and TRBJ1-5; 8 bases match TRBD1. Germline CDR1 reads LNHDA; CDR2 reads SQIVND (reference sequence). V lost 9 bases and J lost 2; bases outside the gene matches: 6. This CDR3 region has 14 residues. The CDR3 DNA follows: TGTGCCAGCGAAGGACAGGGACGCAATCAGCCCCAGCATTTT. It is translated as CASEGQGRNQPQHF.

This clone was counted ten times or more. The chain couples TRBV5-6 to TRBJ1-4, with D perhaps matching TRBD1 (6 bases). V shed 5 bases and J shed 2 bases, with 10 bases lying between them. This CDR3 region has 14 residues. Germline V CDR1 and CDR2: SGHDT, YYEEEE. The CDR3 DNA reads as TGTGCCAGCAGATCGCAGGGGACTAATGAAAAACTGTTTTTT. Translated: CASRSQGTNEKLFF.

CDR3 bases: TGTGCCAGCAGTGGCGGGACAGTTAGACAAGAGACCCAGTACTTC. Protein: CASSGGTVRQETQYF. The V gene is TRBV25-1, the J gene TRBJ2-5; the D gene is possibly TRBD1 (7 bases). V lost 4 bases to trimming and J lost 2 bases, with 14 bases between them. Germline values: CDR1 MGHDK, CDR2 SYGVNS. This CDR3 has 15 amino acids.